The entry below describes one TCR beta chain. Its antigen target is currently unknown. No base quality values were provided; no much bigger clone lies one nucleotide off. The data originate from a study of shared clonotypes between healthy human individuals (dated by TCRdb to 2020 to 2021). Broadly, across the study: A couple of women and a few men aged 18 to 49 years were included in the cohort. Per donor, three plates each were used for CD4 naive and CD4 memory, two for CD8 naive, and one for CD8 memory. The study deeply sequenced blood TCR repertoires of about 5 healthy adults to estimate repertoire size and the extent of clonotype sharing between individuals. To increase sequencing depth and limit assay-specific biases, TCR repertoire library preparation and sequencing were carried out by different laboratories using diverse techniques. Per donor, leukapheresis produced somewhere between about 0.9 and 10 billion PBMCs.

The donors were healthy, HIV-negative adults who had no recently reported acute infections or vaccinations. Every donor was a Caucasian adult living in Nashville, Tennessee, USA. CD4+ T cells were enriched through magnetic negative selection, after which naive cells were positively selected on CD45RA and the remaining negative fraction served as the memory subset. Blood was collected by leukapheresis, and PBMCs were isolated by Ficoll-Histopaque density gradient centrifugation and then cryopreserved in liquid nitrogen vapor phase. Analytical flow cytometry was used to check the purity and quantity of each magnetically sorted T cell population. From each sorted fraction, genomic DNA was isolated and quantified by UV absorbance on a Nanodrop 2000c. What the authors observed across the whole study: Clonotypes shared by all four sorted-subset donors showed higher generation probabilities than non-shared clonotypes. Estimated clonotype richness was generally larger for naive than for memory subsets. The small number of donors limited the genetic and exposure-history diversity represented. Even with the large sequencing depth, rarefaction of the sorted-subset datasets indicated that sequencing was incomplete. Sampling was restricted to blood, and TCR repertoires in tissues likely differ from the TCR repertoires found in blood. Across four donors, about 5.2% of naive CD4, 3% to 3.5% of naive CD8, around 2.5% of memory CD4, and roughly 0.4% of memory CD8 clonotypes were shared. Based on pairwise subsampling, the degree of clonotype sharing among donors was expected to be affected by sequencing depth.

The germline V gene gives CDR1 as SGHRS and CDR2 as YFSETQ. V is shortened by 2 bases, J by 4 bases, and the region joining them spans 16 bases. There are 16 amino acids in the CDR3, from cysteine to phenylalanine inclusive. The entry retains the CDR3 DNA only, 48 bases that are in frame from base 1. Using the deep immunoSEQ assay, multiplex PCR amplified TCR CDR3 regions from genomic DNA. Genomic DNA extracted from each cell subset was distributed evenly over all wells of several immunoSEQ 96-well plates, and each plate served as one replicate. For sorted subsets, each replicate PCR was loaded with 150 to 250 ng genomic DNA, equivalent to 25,000 to 30,000 T cell genomes. Purified libraries were measured with a Qubit 3.0 fluorometer, size-checked on a Bioanalyzer 2100, and measured again with the KAPA Library Quantification kit. Every immunoSEQ 96-well plate was sequenced on a separate single-read 150-cycle Illumina NextSeq 550 flow cell. Under the source paper's analysis protocol: Because the immunoSEQ output held only junctional sequences and lacked quality scores, the filtering could not match the filtering applied to full-length reads. To assign V/J genes and CDR3, sequences were annotated against IMGT germline references using PyIR, a Python wrapper for IgBLAST v1.9. Reads were removed for weak V/J assignments (E-value above 1e-6), missing CDR3, stop codons, out-of-frame junctions, or ambiguous translated residues. V3J clonotypes were defined as sequences sharing an identical inferred V gene, J gene, and CDR3 amino acid sequence. The percentage overlap between two repertoires was calculated by dividing the number of shared unique clonotypes by the size of the smaller repertoire. Repertoire richness was assessed with RTK rarefaction, the Chao1 estimator, and Recon v2.1 estimates of unobserved clonotypes. Generation probabilities for all TCRbeta clonotypes obtained by the gDNA method from a handful of donors were computed using OLGA. This immuneACCESS table, as held by TCRdb, lists in-frame sequences with V and J called but not all clones. Of the missing ones, under half trace to an unresolved V gene in checked studies; the others have no known cause. For V, J and clone size, that table is used; D and trimming come from the DNA. Counted in this sample were about 960,000 clones; more than 75% of them appeared once. The top ten constitute approximately 1.5% of the sample.

The receptor chain draws on TRBV5-1 and TRBJ1-3; possibly the D gene is TRBD1, per 6 matching bases. The source of this sequence is a man younger than 35 in good health. Sequencing used memory CD4+ T cells sorted from blood. In light of the paper, this sample's cell subset or site label describes: CD45RA-negative fraction. The bases read TGCGCCAGCAGCTTAGGTTCGGGGGCGCAGGGAAACACCATATATTTT. Protein translation: CASSLGSGAQGNTIYF. The reference TRBV5-1 and TRBJ1-3 proteins fill in what lies around the CDR3, so the full variable domain reads KAGVTQTPRYLIKTRGQQVTLSCSPISGHRSVSWYQQTPGQGLQFLFEYFSETQRNKGNFPGRFSGRQFSNSRSEMNVSTLELGDSALYLCASSLGSGAQGNTIYFGEGSWLTVV.